This T cell receptor (beta chain) is from a study of regulatory T cells in long-lasting Graves disease. This sample's time point: newly diagnosed GD, antithyroid drugs for less than 3 months. Extracted RNA from PBMCs served as the source of the TCR library. Through Arm-PCR of CDR3 regions and iRepertoire HTBI primers, TCR beta libraries were built. TCRdb fed the multiplex PCR reads into MiXCR, producing one record per CDR3 protein. The sample contains roughly 520,000 distinct CDR3 sequences, approximately 12% of which appear only once. Trimming stripped 6 bases from V and 4 bases from J, with 12 bases between. CDR1 and CDR2 (germline): SQVTM, ANQGSEA. This CDR3 region has 13 residues. Whole-study findings and limits: Favoring TRBV28, TRBJ1-2 and TRBJ2-5 was a feature seen in persistent disease.

This clonotype was picked up many times. Its antigen is undetermined. In addition, the sample was reused for a study of T cells in Graves' hyperthyroidism and ophthalmopathy.

This sample comprised peripheral blood mononuclear cells (PBMCs), obtained at new diagnosis, from a patient treated with antithyroid drugs. The chain joins TRBV29-1 to TRBJ2-2; D is ambiguous. The clonotype originates from a woman in her twenties or thirties with Graves disease. This chain's CDR3 is CSVYYGPTGELFF. The CDR3 bases are TGCAGCGTGTACTACGGCCCCACCGGGGAGCTGTTTTTT.